The source of this T cell receptor (beta chain) is a study of blood T cell repertoires in COVID-19. Study-level information: T cells, B-cell-depleted T cells, or PBMCs provided the cDNA or gDNA that served as material.

In the study's own analysis: Reference gene primer amplification in the assay estimated nucleated cell counts. Libraries were prepared by immunoSEQ multiplex PCR; TCRdb keeps only in-frame clonotypes and omits some of them. V, J and clone size are taken as reported in that table, and D and trimming were inferred from the DNA itself. The sample lists approximately 160,000 clones, about 83% occurring once. Germline loops: CDR1 SGHTA, CDR2 FQGNSA. The CDR3 spans 16 residues. Trimming at V came to 2 bases and at J to 1 base, leaving 3 bases not matched to a gene. The chain employs TRBV7-2 and TRBJ2-2; 8 bases are a match to TRBD1. The TCR sequence derives from a man between 65 and 85 years old who had recovered from COVID-19. The sequenced material came from peripheral blood. Here the CDR3 DNA reads TGTGCCAGCAGCTTAACAGGGGGGATGAACACCGGGGAGCTGTTTTTT. Translating gives CASSLTGGMNTGELFF.